These 27 T cell receptor beta chains were sequenced from one sample in a study of cytomegalovirus exposure and HLA in healthy donors. 60 Vbeta and 13 Jbeta primers were used in PCR. This table comes from immunoSEQ multiplex PCR, and its TCRdb copy is limited to in-frame clones, with some not included. This sample has some 120,000 clones, with around four fifths found just once. Sequencing input: PBMCs. These receptors came from a woman in her thirties or forties in good health and CMV-seronegative.

As regards this clone: One end of the junction varies from germline; a read error may be responsible. This chain connects TRBV5-1 to TRBJ2-2; 8 nucleotides match TRBD2. The length of the CDR3 is 17 residues. Looked up from germline, CDR1 is SGHRS and CDR2 is YFSETQ. The CDR3 coding sequence is TGCGCCAGCAGCTTGGGGTCGGGAGGGCCTGTCGCCGGGGAGCTGCTTTTT. It encodes CASSLGSGGPVAGELLF.

This chain links TRBV5-4 with TRBJ2-7; 10 bases line up with TRBD2. The CDR3 runs 13 residues. The junction had 1 base not matched to a gene; V was cut back by 0 bases and J by 7 bases. CDR1 is SGHNT and CDR2 is YYREEE in the germline V gene (reference sequence). CDR3 bases: TGTGCCAGCAGCTTGGTAGCGGGGGGTGAGCAGTACTTC. It is translated as CASSLVAGGEQYF.

The chain joins TRBV4-3 to TRBJ1-6; D may be TRBD1 (6 bases). This CDR3 is built from 17 residues. CDR1 and CDR2 (germline): LGHNA, YSLEER. V gave up 0 bases and J gave up 9 bases, with 18 bases separating them. In nucleotides, the CDR3 is TGCGCCAGCAGCCAAGAAGTGGAGGACAGCCTCCTTTCACCCCTCCACTTT. Its translation: CASSQEVEDSLLSPLHF.

The chain carries TRBV12-5 and TRBJ2-1; 8 positions match TRBD1. Per germline, CDR1 LGHNT and CDR2 FRNRAP. Unmatched junction bases numbered 5, after V lost 1 base and J lost 15 bases. This CDR3 is built from 12 residues. The CDR3 nucleotides read TGTGCTAGTGGTTTGGGGGACAGGAGTGCGTTCTTC. Translating gives CASGLGDRSAFF.

The chain links TRBV30 to TRBJ1-4, with a possible D match to TRBD1 (5 bases). Germline V gives CDR1 GTSNPN, CDR2 SVGIG (reference sequence). The germline V and J ends were trimmed by 3 bases and 11 bases, with 16 bases remaining between them. The CDR3 is 13 amino acids. CDR3: CAWSEGTLGKLFF. Here the CDR3 DNA reads TGTGCCTGGAGCGAGGGGACTTTAGGGAAACTGTTTTTT.

J is TRBJ1-5 and V is TRBV19; 8 nucleotides agree with TRBD1. V shed 3 bases and J 0 bases; nucleotides not matched to a gene: 4. This CDR3 comprises 16 residues. The V gene's germline CDR1 is LNHDA and CDR2 SQIVND (reference sequence). The DNA for the CDR3 is TGTGCCAGTAGTATTACAGGGGGGAATAGCAATCAGCCCCAGCATTTT. Translation gives CASSITGGNSNQPQHF.

V usage is TRBV5-4 and J usage is TRBJ2-7; TRBD2 matches at 8 bases. J was trimmed by 3 bases and V by 2 bases; bases with no gene match: 7. Per germline, CDR1 SGHNT and CDR2 YYREEE (reference sequence). This CDR3 has 15 amino acids. The CDR3 protein is CASSFGRGADYEQYF. The CDR3, as DNA: TGTGCCAGCAGCTTCGGGCGGGGGGCTGACTACGAGCAGTACTTC.

The V call is TRBV28, the J call TRBJ1-2, with 7 nucleotides matching TRBD1. Germline trimming cut 5 bases from V and 4 bases from J; bases unmatched to any gene: 7. Germline values: CDR1 MDHEN, CDR2 SYDVKM. The CDR3 sequence is 14 residues long. CDR3 sequence reads: CASSPPTGTYGYTF. As DNA, the CDR3 is TGTGCCAGCAGTCCACCGACAGGGACCTATGGCTACACCTTC.

The chain couples TRBV9 to TRBJ2-1, with TRBD2 matching over 10 bases. Germline V gene sequence: CDR1 SGDLS, CDR2 YYNGEE. The CDR3 extends over 16 amino acids. J lost 5 bases, V lost 1 base, and 6 bases had no gene match. CDR3 sequence (DNA): TGTGCCAGCAGCGTACGACGGACTAGCGGAGACAATGAGCAGTTCTTC. This sequence encodes CASSVRRTSGDNEQFF.

The chain joins TRBV28 to TRBJ1-2; D not resolved. The germline V gene encodes CDR1 MDHEN and CDR2 SYDVKM. V gave up 7 bases and J gave up 6 bases, with 18 bases separating them. The CDR3 runs to 14 residues. In nucleotides, the CDR3 is TGTGCCAGCAAGGATGGCGCTCGGGTGGATGGCTACACCTTC. This gives the protein CASKDGARVDGYTF.

V gene TRBV6-5 combines with J gene TRBJ2-5; TRBD2 matches at 12 bases. The DNA end is a closer match to TRBJ2-7, so the J assignment may be wrong. CDR3 length: 14 amino acids. From germline, CDR1 is MNHEY and CDR2 SVGAGI. The CDR3 DNA reads TGTGCCAGCAGGACTAGCGGGAGCTCCTACGAGCAGTACTTC. This translates into CASRTSGSSYEQYF.

The gene calls are TRBV7-2 and TRBJ2-7; 9 bases align to TRBD2. J gave up 3 bases and V 5 bases, and 5 bases lay outside the gene matches. The germline gives CDR1 SGHTA, CDR2 FQGNSA. This CDR3 is built from 14 residues. The CDR3, as DNA: TGTGCCAGCAGCCGGGAACTAGCGGGCTACGAGCAGTACTTC. The encoded protein is CASSRELAGYEQYF.

The CDR3, as DNA: TGTGCCATTAGGGGACAGGGCTCTCCTGACAACTATGGCTACACCTTC. Translated: CAIRGQGSPDNYGYTF. V and J are TRBV10-3 and TRBJ1-2, with TRBD1 matching 9 bases. CDR3 size: 16 residues. Germline CDR1 ENHRY, CDR2 SYGVKD. J lost 2 bases, V lost 9 bases, and 13 bases had no gene match.

The J gene is TRBJ2-5, the V gene TRBV7-6; D is undetermined. The CDR3 has 13 amino acids. V gave up 2 bases and J gave up 4 bases, with 8 bases separating them. Germline-derived CDR1 and CDR2 are SGHVS and FNYEAQ. CDR3 DNA: TGTGCCAGCAGCTTAACGTTCGGAGAGACCCAGTACTTC. Protein product: CASSLTFGETQYF.

This chain joins TRBV14 and TRBJ2-1; TRBD1 matches at 8 bases. The CDR3 runs to 15 residues. CDR1 and CDR2 from the germline V gene are SGHDN and FVKESK. Trimming took 1 base from V and 2 from J; bases not matched to a gene: 1. CDR3 residues: CASSQAGGAYNEQFF. The CDR3 DNA reads as TGTGCCAGCAGCCAAGCAGGGGGCGCCTACAATGAGCAGTTCTTC. The full variable domain, in which reference TRBV14 and TRBJ2-1 provide the parts outside the CDR3, is EAGVTQFPSHSVIEKGQTVTLRCDPISGHDNLYWYRRVMGKEIKFLLHFVKESKQDESGMPNNRFLAERTGGTYSTLKVQPAELEDSGVYFCASSQAGGAYNEQFFGPGTRLTVL.

This clone was recorded a few times. This chain links TRBV28 with TRBJ1-2, with TRBD1 matching over 8 bases. The CDR3 totals 13 residues. J lost 13 bases, V lost 9 bases, and 16 bases had no gene match. Germline values: CDR1 MDHEN, CDR2 SYDVKM. The CDR3 is CASTAQGASPPTF. The CDR3 DNA is TGTGCCAGTACCGCCCAGGGGGCCTCTCCCCCCACCTTC.

The table lists this clone with a few counts. This chain uses TRBV19 with TRBJ2-7; D may be TRBD2 (7 bases). Trimming removed 5 bases from V and 0 bases from J, with 14 bases in between. Germline V gives CDR1 LNHDA, CDR2 SQIVND (reference sequence). The CDR3 loop spans 15 amino acids. The CDR3 reads CASSVAGASSYEQYF. The CDR3 coding sequence is TGTGCCAGTAGTGTTGCGGGGGCGAGCTCCTACGAGCAGTACTTC.

The V and J genes are TRBV5-1 and TRBJ2-3, with 10 positions matching TRBD2. CDR1 is SGHRS, CDR2 YFSETQ, per germline. The V and J ends lost 2 bases and 4 bases, in that order; junction bases with no gene match: 4. The CDR3 is 15 amino acids. The CDR3 is CASSLGLAVADTQYF. CDR3 DNA sequence: TGCGCCAGCAGCTTAGGACTAGCGGTCGCAGATACGCAGTATTTT.

The table lists this clone with a count of one. V and J are TRBV4-1 and TRBJ1-2; 8 positions agree with TRBD1. V lost 1 base to trimming and J lost 8 bases; unmatched junction nucleotides: 6. The CDR3 spans 14 residues. Germline CDR1 and CDR2: MGHRA and YSYEKL. The CDR3 coding sequence is TGCGCCAGCAGCCAAGTAGGCAGGGGGCAGGGCTACACCTTC. The encoded protein is CASSQVGRGQGYTF.

Only a few counts were recorded for this clone. The chain carries TRBV9 and TRBJ1-1; D remains unclear. V was cut by 3 bases and J by 1 base, with 13 bases left in between. Germline V gene sequence: CDR1 SGDLS, CDR2 YYNGEE. This CDR3 comprises 15 residues. This CDR3 reads CASSADGYGNTEAFF. The CDR3 bases are TGTGCCAGCAGCGCTGACGGGTACGGGAACACTGAAGCTTTCTTT.

The chain couples TRBV19 to TRBJ1-2, with 7 positions matching TRBD1. V lost 5 bases, J lost 4 bases, and 7 bases stayed unmatched. Germline V CDR1 and CDR2: LNHDA, SQIVND (reference sequence). CDR3 length: 14 residues. DNA of the CDR3: TGTGCCAGTAGTCCCCGACAGGGTGGCTATGGCTACACCTTC. Protein: CASSPRQGGYGYTF. Variable domain in full (rest from reference TRBV19 and TRBJ1-2): DGGITQSPKYLFRKEGQNVTLSCEQNLNHDAMYWYRQDPGQGLRLIYYSQIVNDFQKGDIAEGYSVSREKKESFPLTVTSAQKNPTAFYLCASSPRQGGYGYTFGSGTRLTVV.

This CDR3 is CASSQEGEGSYEQYF. The CDR3 bases are TGCGCCAGCAGCCAGGAGGGCGAGGGCTCCTACGAGCAGTACTTC. V and J are TRBV4-3 and TRBJ2-7; the D gene is possibly TRBD2 (6 bases). V lost 3 bases and J 0 bases, leaving 12 bases between the germline ends. The CDR3 loop spans 15 amino acids. CDR1 is LGHNA and CDR2 is YSLEER in the germline V gene.

The chain couples TRBV5-5 to TRBJ1-2; D might be TRBD1 (6 bases). This CDR3 contains 16 residues. V was pared by 4 bases and J by 4 bases, with 20 bases between. Germline V gene sequence: CDR1 SGHKS, CDR2 YYEKEE (reference sequence). The CDR3: CASSPLERGGPYGYTF. The CDR3 DNA reads TGTGCCAGCAGCCCCCTCGAACGGGGGGGCCCCTATGGCTACACCTTC.

This clone was observed a handful of times. CDR3 coding DNA: TGCAGCGTCGGGGGGCGTGGGCCTGGCTATGGCTACACCTTC. Its protein product is CSVGGRGPGYGYTF. This rearrangement joins TRBV29-1 to TRBJ1-2, with a tentative D call TRBD1 (6 bases). V shed 6 bases and J shed 4 bases, with 18 bases lying between them. The CDR3 is 14 amino acids. Germline V gene sequence: CDR1 SQVTM, CDR2 ANQGSEA. The whole variable domain, filled in from reference TRBV29-1 and TRBJ1-2, reads SAVISQKPSRDICQRGTSLTIQCQVDSQVTMMFWYRQQPGQSLTLIATANQGSEATYESGFVIDKFPISRPNLTFSTLTVSNMSPEDSSIYLCSVGGRGPGYGYTFGSGTRLTVV.

This clone was seen a few times. The chain couples TRBV14 to TRBJ2-2; perhaps TRBD2 as D (7 bases). The germline gives CDR1 SGHDN, CDR2 FVKESK. V gave up 4 bases and J gave up 2 bases, with 14 bases separating them. The CDR3 contains 16 residues. The CDR3 sequence: CASSRRAGANTGELFF. CDR3 sequence (DNA): TGTGCCAGCAGCCGCCGTGCGGGGGCAAACACCGGGGAGCTGTTTTTT.

The J gene is TRBJ1-1, the V gene TRBV7-9; D might be TRBD1 (6 bases). The length of the CDR3 is 17 residues. CDR1 is SEHNR, CDR2 FQNEAQ, per germline (reference sequence). The germline V and J ends were trimmed by 3 bases and 5 bases, with 22 bases remaining between them. CDR3 in amino acids: CASSFVREGGFGTEAFF. Written as DNA, the CDR3 is TGTGCCAGCAGCTTCGTGCGGGAGGGGGGTTTTGGTACTGAAGCTTTCTTT. Full variable domain (rest looked up from reference TRBV7-9 and TRBJ1-1): DTGVSQNPRHKITKRGQNVTFRCDPISEHNRLYWYRQTLGQGPEFLTYFQNEAQLEKSRLLSDRFSAERPKGSFSTLEIQRTEQGDSAMYLCASSFVREGGFGTEAFFGQGTRLTVV.

The V and J genes are TRBV27 and TRBJ2-7; perhaps TRBD1 as D (5 bases). The V end lost 2 bases, the J end lost 6 bases, and 20 bases lay between the germline ends. This CDR3 has 16 residues. Germline CDR1 and CDR2: MNHEY and SMNVEV (reference sequence). CDR3 residues: CASSLRPVAGLTEQYF. The CDR3 DNA reads as TGTGCCAGCAGTTTACGGCCGGTGGCAGGGTTGACCGAGCAGTACTTC.